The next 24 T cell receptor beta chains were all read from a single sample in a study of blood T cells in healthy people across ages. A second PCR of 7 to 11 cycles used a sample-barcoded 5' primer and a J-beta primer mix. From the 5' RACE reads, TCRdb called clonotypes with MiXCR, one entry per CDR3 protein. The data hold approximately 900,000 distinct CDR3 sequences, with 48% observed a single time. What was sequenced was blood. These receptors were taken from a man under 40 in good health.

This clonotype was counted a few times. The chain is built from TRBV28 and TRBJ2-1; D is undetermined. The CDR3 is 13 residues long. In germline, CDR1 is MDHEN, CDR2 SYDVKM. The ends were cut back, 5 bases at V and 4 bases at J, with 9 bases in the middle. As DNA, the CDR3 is TGTGCCAGCAGTAGGGAAACATACAATGAGCAGTTCTTC. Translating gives CASSRETYNEQFF.

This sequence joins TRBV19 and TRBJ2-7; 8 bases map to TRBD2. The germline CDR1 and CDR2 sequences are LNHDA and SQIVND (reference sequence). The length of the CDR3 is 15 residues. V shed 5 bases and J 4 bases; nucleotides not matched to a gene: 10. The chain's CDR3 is CASSAGVAGTYEQYF. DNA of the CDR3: TGTGCCAGTAGTGCCGGGGTAGCGGGAACTTACGAGCAGTACTTC.

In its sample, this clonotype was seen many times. The CDR3, as DNA: TGTGCCAGCAGCTTAGGACTGGGTAGCACAGATACGCAGTATTTT. Translated, it gives CASSLGLGSTDTQYF. The rearrangement uses TRBV7-2 and TRBJ2-3; D not certain. The CDR3 loop spans 15 amino acids. Per germline, CDR1 SGHTA and CDR2 FQGNSA. The V end was cut by 1 base, the J end by 0 bases, with 8 bases between.

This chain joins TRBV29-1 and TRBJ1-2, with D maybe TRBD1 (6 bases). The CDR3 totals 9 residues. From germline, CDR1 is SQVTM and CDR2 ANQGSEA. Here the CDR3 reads CRAGGGYTF. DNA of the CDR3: TGCAGGGCCGGGGGCGGCTACACCTTC.

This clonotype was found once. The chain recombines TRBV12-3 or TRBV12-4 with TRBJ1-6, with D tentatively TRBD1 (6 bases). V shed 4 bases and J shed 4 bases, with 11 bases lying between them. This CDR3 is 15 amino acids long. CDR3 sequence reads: CASSSMTGYNSPLHF. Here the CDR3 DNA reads TGTGCCAGCAGTTCGATGACAGGATATAATTCACCCCTCCACTTT.

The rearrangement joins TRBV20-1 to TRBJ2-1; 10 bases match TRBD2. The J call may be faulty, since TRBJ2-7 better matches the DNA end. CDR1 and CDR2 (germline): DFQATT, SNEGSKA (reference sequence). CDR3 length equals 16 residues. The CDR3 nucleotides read TGCAGTGCAATCCCCGGATTAGCGGGGGGATCAAATGAGCAGTACTTC. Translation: CSAIPGLAGGSNEQYF.

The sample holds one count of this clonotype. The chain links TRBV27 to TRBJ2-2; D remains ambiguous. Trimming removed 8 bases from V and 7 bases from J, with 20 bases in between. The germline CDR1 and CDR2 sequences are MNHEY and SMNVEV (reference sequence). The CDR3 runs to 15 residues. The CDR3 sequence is CASSWAVQSNGELFF. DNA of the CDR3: TGTGCCAGCTCTTGGGCAGTTCAATCCAACGGGGAGCTGTTTTTT.

This CDR3 reads CASSYQPRKNEQFF. CDR3 bases: TGTGCCAGCAGTTACCAGCCCCGGAAGAATGAGCAGTTCTTC. The chain employs TRBV6-6 and TRBJ2-1; the D is unclear. There are 14 residues in the CDR3. From germline, CDR1 is MNHNY and CDR2 SVGAGI (reference sequence). Trimming left V 2 bases short and J 7 bases short, with 12 bases between.

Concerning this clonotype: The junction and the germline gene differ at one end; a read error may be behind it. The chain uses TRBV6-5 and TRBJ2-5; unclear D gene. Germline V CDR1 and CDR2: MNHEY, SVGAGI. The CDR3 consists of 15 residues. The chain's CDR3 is CAGSYRTSVGETQYF. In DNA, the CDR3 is TGTGCCGGCAGTTATAGGACCTCAGTTGGGGAGACCCAGTACTTC.

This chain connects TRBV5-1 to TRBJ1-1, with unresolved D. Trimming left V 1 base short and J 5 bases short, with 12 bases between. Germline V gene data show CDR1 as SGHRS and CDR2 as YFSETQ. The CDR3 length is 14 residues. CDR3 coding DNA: TGCGCCAGCAGCTTGTGGTTCGCTAGGACTGAAGCTTTCTTT. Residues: CASSLWFARTEAFF.

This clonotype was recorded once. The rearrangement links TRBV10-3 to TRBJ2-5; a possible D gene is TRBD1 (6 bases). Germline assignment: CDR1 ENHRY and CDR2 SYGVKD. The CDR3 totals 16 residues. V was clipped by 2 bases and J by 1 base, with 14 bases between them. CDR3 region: CAISETRKGVQETQYF. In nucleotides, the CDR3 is TGTGCCATCAGTGAGACCAGGAAGGGGGTCCAAGAGACCCAGTACTTC.

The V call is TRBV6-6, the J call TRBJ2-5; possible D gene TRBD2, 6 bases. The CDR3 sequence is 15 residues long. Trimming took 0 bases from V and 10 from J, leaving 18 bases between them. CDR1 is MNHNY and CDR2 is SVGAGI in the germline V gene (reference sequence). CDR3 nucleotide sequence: TGTGCCAGCAGTTACTCCCCCGGGACTGGGGCGGGCCAGTACTTC. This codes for CASSYSPGTGAGQYF.

The CDR3 sequence: CASSQPRGGNPDTQYF. The CDR3 bases are TGTGCCAGCAGCCAACCCCGGGGGGGGAACCCAGATACGCAGTATTTT. The chain carries TRBV11-3 and TRBJ2-3; TRBD2 agrees at 8 bases. Germline V gives CDR1 SGHNT, CDR2 YENEEA. J was trimmed by 4 bases and V by 5 bases; bases with no gene match: 11. This CDR3 is built from 16 residues.

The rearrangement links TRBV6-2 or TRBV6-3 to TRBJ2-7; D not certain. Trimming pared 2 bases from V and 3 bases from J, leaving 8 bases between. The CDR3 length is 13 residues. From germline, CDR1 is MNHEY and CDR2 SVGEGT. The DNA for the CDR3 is TGTGCCAGCAGTTACCGCCTGGGCTACGAGCAGTACTTC. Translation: CASSYRLGYEQYF.

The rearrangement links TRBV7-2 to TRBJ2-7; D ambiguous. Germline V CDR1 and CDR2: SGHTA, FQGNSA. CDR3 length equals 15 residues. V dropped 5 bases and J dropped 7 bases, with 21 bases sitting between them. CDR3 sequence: CASSPTWDGYNEQYF. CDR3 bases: TGTGCCAGCAGCCCTACCTGGGATGGGTACAATGAGCAGTACTTC.

Here the CDR3 reads CASSWDREKLFF. CDR3 DNA: TGTGCCAGCAGCTGGGACCGGGAAAAACTGTTTTTT. This chain connects TRBV12-3 or TRBV12-4 to TRBJ1-4; TRBD1 might be the D (5 bases). V was shortened by 6 bases and J by 8 bases, with 10 bases between the two germline ends. The CDR3 loop spans 12 amino acids.

CDR3 in amino acids: CASSRRGDSLINSNQPQHF. The CDR3 nucleotides are TGTGCCAGCAGCAGAAGGGGGGACAGCCTCATTAATAGCAATCAGCCCCAGCATTTT. The V gene is TRBV7-2, the J gene TRBJ1-5, with 7 bases aligning to TRBD1. The junction had 16 bases not matched to a gene; V was cut back by 5 bases and J by 0 bases. This CDR3 is 19 amino acids long. CDR1 is SGHTA and CDR2 is FQGNSA in the germline V gene.

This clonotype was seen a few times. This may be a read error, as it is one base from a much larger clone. This CDR3 is CASSFRGGGGGEQFF. CDR3 coding DNA: TGTGCCAGCAGTTTCCGAGGGGGCGGGGGGGGTGAGCAGTTCTTC. The rearrangement uses TRBV12-3 or TRBV12-4 and TRBJ2-1, with 9 positions matching TRBD2. Trimming removed 3 bases from V and 9 bases from J; junction bases left unmatched: 9. The CDR3 totals 15 residues.

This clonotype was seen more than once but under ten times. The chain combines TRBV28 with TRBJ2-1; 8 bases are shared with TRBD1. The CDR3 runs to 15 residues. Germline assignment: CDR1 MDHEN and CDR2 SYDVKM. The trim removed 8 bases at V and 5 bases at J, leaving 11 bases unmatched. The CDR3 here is CASLLDWTGHNEQFF. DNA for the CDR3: TGTGCCAGCCTATTAGACTGGACAGGGCACAATGAGCAGTTCTTC.

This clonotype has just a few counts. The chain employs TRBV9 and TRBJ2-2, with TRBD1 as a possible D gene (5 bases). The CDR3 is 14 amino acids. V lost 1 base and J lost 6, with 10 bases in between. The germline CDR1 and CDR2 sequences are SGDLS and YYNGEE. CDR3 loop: CASSVIEGAGELFF. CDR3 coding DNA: TGTGCCAGCAGCGTAATAGAAGGGGCCGGGGAGCTGTTTTTT.

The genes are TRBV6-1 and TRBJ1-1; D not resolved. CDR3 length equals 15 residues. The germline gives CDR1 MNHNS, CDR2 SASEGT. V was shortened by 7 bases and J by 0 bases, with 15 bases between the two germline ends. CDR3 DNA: TGTGCCAGCACTCCGAGAGAGAGTTTGAACACTGAAGCTTTCTTT. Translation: CASTPRESLNTEAFF.

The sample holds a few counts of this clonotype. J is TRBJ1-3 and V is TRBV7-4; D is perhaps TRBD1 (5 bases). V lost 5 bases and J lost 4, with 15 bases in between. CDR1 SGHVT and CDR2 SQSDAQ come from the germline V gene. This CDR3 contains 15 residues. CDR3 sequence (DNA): TGTGCCAGCAGCCCCCGGGGGGACTCAGGAAACACCATATATTTT. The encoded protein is CASSPRGDSGNTIYF.

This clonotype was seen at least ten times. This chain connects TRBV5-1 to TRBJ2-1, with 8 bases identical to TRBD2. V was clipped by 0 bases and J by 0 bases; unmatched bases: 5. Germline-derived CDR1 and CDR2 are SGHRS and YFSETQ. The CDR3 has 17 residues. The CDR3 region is CASSLVGLAGSYNEQFF. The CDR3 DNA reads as TGCGCCAGCAGCTTGGTGGGGCTAGCGGGCTCCTACAATGAGCAGTTCTTC.

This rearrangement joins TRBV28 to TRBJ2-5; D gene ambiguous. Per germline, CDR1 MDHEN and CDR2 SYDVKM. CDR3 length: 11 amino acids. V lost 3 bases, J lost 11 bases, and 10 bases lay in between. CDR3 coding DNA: TGTGCCAGCAGTTTGCGGATGGAGCAGTACTTC. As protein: CASSLRMEQYF.